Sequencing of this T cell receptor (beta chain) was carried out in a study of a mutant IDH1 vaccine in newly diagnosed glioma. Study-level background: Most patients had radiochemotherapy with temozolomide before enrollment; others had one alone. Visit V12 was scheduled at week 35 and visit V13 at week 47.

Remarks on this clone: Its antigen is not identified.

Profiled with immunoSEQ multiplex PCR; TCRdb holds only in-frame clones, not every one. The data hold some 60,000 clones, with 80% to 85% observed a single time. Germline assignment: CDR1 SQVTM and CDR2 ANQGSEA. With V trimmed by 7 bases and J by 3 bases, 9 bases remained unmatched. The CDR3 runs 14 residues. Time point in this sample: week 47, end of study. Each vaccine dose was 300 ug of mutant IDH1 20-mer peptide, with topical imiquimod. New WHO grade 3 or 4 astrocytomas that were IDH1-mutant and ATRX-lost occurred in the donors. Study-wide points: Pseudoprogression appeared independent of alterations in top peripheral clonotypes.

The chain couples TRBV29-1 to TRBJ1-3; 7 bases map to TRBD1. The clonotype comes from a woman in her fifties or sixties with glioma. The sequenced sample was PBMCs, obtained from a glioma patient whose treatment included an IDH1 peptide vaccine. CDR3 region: CSAAGGGSGNTIYF. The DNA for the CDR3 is TGCAGCGCCGCTGGAGGGGGCAGTGGAAACACCATATATTTT. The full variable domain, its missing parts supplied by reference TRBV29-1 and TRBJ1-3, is SAVISQKPSRDICQRGTSLTIQCQVDSQVTMMFWYRQQPGQSLTLIATANQGSEATYESGFVIDKFPISRPNLTFSTLTVSNMSPEDSSIYLCSAAGGGSGNTIYFGEGSWLTVV.